Sequencing of this T cell receptor (beta chain) was carried out in a study of blood T cell repertoires in COVID-19. Overall study: Sample material is recorded as cDNA or gDNA derived from T cells, B-cell-depleted T cells, or PBMCs.

Under the authors' procedure: Cell counts per sample came from amplifying reference gene primers. The assay was immunoSEQ multiplex PCR, and TCRdb's table has in-frame clones only and misses some. V and J calls and clone size are given by that table; D and trimming were obtained from the DNA. The sample contains over 400,000 clones, approximately 90% of which appear only once. Across about two dozen US areas, participants ranged in age from about 18 to 90 years. The study counted Cohort 3 donors as recovered given two negative PCRs, clearance, or symptom resolution. CDR1 and CDR2 (germline): LGHNA, YNFKEQ. This CDR3 is 17 amino acids long. With 3 bases removed from V and 0 bases from J, the gap between germline ends came to 16 bases.

The sequence came from a woman aged 55-69 years who had recovered from COVID-19. The chain carries TRBV4-2 and TRBJ2-3; D is unclear. The sequencing sample was made of PBMCs or T cells enriched from blood (not recorded which). In nucleotides, the CDR3 is TGTGCCAGCAGCCACCCTTTTGGGCGAACTAGCACAGATACGCAGTATTTT. Its translation: CASSHPFGRTSTDTQYF.